This entry concerns a single T cell receptor beta chain. Antigen unknown. CDR3 size: 13 residues. Trimming stripped 6 bases from V and 4 bases from J, with 11 bases between. Germline CDR1 reads KGHSH; CDR2 reads LQKENI. The sample comes from a study of T cell responses to AZD1222 COVID-19 vaccine. The study's findings and limits: Seropositive at baseline were only 5 to 7 AZD1222 recipients. Repertoires were sampled only after the peak T cell response. Spike-wide vaccine-associated CD4 TCRs dominated at 160-218 and 743-854.

Sequencing used immunoSEQ multiplex PCR; TCRdb keeps in-frame clones, though not all of them. The sample holds over 120,000 clones, about 92% seen once. The TCR was taken from an adult who had recovered from COVID-19. This material consisted of peripheral blood, taken after recovery from COVID-19. The V call is TRBV18, the J call TRBJ2-3, with D perhaps matching TRBD2 (5 bases). CDR3: CASSDSSADTQYF. In DNA, the CDR3 is TGTGCCAGCTCGGACTCTTCGGCAGATACGCAGTATTTT.